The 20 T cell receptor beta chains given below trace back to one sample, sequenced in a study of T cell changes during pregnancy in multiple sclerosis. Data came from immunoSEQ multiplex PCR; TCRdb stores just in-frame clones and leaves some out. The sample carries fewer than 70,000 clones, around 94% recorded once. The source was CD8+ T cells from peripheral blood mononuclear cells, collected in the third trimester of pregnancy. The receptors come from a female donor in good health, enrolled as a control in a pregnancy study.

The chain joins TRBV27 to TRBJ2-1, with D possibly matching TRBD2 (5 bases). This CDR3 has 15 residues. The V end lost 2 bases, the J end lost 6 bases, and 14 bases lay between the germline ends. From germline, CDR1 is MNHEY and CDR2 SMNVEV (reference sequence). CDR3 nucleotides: TGTGCCAGCAGTTTACCCGGACTCACTGGCAATGAGCAGTTCTTC. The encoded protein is CASSLPGLTGNEQFF.

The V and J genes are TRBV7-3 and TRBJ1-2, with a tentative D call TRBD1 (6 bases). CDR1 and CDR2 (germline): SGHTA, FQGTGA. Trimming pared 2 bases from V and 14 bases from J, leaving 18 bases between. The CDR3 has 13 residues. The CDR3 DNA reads TGTGCCAGCAGCTTAGGCGGGGGGGCGCTGAGTACCTTC. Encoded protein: CASSLGGGALSTF.

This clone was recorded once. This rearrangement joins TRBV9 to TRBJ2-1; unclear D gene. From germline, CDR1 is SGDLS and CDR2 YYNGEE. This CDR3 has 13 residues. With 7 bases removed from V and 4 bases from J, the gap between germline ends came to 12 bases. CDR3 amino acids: CASQSRSYNEQFF. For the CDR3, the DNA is TGTGCCAGCCAATCTAGATCTTACAATGAGCAGTTCTTC.

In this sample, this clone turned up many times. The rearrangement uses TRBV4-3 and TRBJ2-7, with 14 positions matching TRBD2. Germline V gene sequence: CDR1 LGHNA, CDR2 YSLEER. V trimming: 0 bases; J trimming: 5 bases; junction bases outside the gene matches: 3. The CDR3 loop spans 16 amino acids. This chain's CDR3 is CASSQDGTSGGHEQYF. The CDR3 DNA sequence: TGCGCCAGCAGCCAAGACGGGACTAGCGGGGGCCACGAGCAGTACTTC.

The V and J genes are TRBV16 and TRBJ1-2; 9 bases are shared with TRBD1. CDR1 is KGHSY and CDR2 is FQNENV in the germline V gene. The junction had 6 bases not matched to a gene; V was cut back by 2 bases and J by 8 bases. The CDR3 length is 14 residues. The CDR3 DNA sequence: TGTGCCAGCAGCCAAGGACAGGGGATTAAGGGCTACACCTTC. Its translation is CASSQGQGIKGYTF.

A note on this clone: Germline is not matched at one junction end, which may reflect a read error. Written as DNA, the CDR3 is TGTGCCAGCAACTTAGGACCTTCTCGGGATGAGCAGTTCTTC. Translation gives CASNLGPSRDEQFF. The chain has TRBV7-8 and TRBJ2-1; D ambiguous. Per germline, CDR1 SGHVS and CDR2 FQNEAQ. The length of the CDR3 is 14 residues.

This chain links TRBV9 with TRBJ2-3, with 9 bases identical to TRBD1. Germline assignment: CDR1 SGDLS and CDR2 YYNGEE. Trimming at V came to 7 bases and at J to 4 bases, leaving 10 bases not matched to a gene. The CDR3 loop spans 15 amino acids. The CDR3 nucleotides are TGTGCCAGCTCTGGGTGGACAGGGGAGGCAGATACGCAGTATTTT. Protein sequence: CASSGWTGEADTQYF.

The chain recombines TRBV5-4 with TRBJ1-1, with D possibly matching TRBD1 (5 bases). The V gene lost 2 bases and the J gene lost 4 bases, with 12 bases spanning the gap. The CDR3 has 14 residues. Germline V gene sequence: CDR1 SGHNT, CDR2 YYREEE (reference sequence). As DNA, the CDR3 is TGTGCCAGCAGCTTTTTGGGGGGTGGCACTGAAGCTTTCTTT. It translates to CASSFLGGGTEAFF.

CDR3 protein: CASSSSGENTEAFF. The CDR3 DNA sequence: TGTGCCAGCAGCTCGTCCGGGGAGAACACTGAAGCTTTCTTT. This chain joins TRBV7-9 and TRBJ1-1; D unresolved. This CDR3 has 14 amino acids. Germline loops: CDR1 SEHNR, CDR2 FQNEAQ (reference sequence). Trimming stripped 4 bases from V and 1 base from J, with 10 bases between.

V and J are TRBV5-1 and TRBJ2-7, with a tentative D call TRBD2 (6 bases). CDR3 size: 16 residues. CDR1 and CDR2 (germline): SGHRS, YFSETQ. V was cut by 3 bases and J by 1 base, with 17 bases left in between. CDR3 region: CASSSRPGDPSYEQYF. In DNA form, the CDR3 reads TGCGCCAGCAGCTCGCGCCCGGGGGACCCATCCTACGAGCAGTACTTC.

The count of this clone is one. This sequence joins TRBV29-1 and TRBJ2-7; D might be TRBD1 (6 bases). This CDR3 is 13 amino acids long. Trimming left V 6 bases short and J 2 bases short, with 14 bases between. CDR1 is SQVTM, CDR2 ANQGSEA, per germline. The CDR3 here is CSVSTGAAYEQYF. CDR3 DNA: TGCAGCGTCTCGACAGGCGCCGCCTACGAGCAGTACTTC.

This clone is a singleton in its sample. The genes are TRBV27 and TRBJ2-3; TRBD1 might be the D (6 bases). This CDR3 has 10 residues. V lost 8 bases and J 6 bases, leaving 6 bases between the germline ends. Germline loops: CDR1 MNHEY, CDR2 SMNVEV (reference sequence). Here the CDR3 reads CASGGDTQYF. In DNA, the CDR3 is TGTGCCAGCGGGGGCGATACGCAGTATTTT.

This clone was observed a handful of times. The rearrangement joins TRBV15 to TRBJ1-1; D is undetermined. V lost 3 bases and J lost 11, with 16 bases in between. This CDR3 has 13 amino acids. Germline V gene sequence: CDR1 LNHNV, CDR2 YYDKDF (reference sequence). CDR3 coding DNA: TGTGCCACCAGCAGGACGTATAGGACTGGGGCTTTCTTT. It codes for CATSRTYRTGAFF.

CDR3 region: CASSMRDSYEQYF. DNA of the CDR3: TGTGCCAGCAGCATGAGAGACAGCTACGAGCAGTACTTC. This chain joins TRBV7-8 and TRBJ2-7; the D gene is possibly TRBD1 (5 bases). The V end lost 5 bases, the J end lost 3 bases, and 11 bases lay between the germline ends. CDR1 is SGHVS and CDR2 is FQNEAQ in the germline V gene. The CDR3 runs to 13 residues.

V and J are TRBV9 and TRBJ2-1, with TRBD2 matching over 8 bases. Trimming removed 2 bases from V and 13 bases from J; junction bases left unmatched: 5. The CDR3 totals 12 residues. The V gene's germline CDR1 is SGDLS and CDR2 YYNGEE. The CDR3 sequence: CASSVSSGEQFF. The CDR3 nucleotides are TGTGCCAGCAGCGTTAGTAGCGGGGAACAGTTCTTC.

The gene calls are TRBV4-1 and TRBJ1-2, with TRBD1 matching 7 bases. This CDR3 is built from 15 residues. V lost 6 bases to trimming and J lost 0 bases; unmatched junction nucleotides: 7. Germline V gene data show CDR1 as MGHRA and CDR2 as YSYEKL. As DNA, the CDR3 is TGCGCCAGCAGGCCTAGGACAGGAGCTAACTATGGCTACACCTTC. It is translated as CASRPRTGANYGYTF.

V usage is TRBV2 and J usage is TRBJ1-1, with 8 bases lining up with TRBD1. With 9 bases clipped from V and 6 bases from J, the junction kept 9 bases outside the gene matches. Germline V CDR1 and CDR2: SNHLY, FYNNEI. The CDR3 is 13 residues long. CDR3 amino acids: CARGQGSRAEAFF. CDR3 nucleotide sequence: TGTGCCAGAGGACAGGGAAGTAGGGCTGAAGCTTTCTTT.

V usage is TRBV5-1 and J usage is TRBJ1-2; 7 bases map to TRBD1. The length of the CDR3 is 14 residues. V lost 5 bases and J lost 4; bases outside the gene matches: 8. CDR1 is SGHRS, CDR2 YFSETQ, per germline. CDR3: CASSRATGTYGYTF. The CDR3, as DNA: TGCGCCAGCAGTCGCGCGACAGGGACCTATGGCTACACCTTC.

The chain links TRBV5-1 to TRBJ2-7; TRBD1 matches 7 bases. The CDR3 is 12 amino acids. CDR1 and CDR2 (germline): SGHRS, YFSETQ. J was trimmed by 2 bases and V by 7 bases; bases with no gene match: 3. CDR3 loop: CASGDRAYEQYF. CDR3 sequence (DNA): TGCGCCAGCGGAGACAGGGCCTACGAGCAGTACTTC. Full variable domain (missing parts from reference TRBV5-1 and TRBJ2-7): KAGVTQTPRYLIKTRGQQVTLSCSPISGHRSVSWYQQTPGQGLQFLFEYFSETQRNKGNFPGRFSGRQFSNSRSEMNVSTLELGDSALYLCASGDRAYEQYFGPGTRLTVT.

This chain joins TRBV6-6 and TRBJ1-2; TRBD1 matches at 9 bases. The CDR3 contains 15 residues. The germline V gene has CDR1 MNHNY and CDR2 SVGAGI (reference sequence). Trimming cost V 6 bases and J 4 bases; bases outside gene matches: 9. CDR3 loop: CASRVGTGGTYGYTF. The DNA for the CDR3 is TGTGCCAGCAGAGTGGGTACAGGGGGCACCTATGGCTACACCTTC.